These 14 T cell receptor beta chains share one sample of origin, sequenced in a study of spatial heterogeneity in lung cancer. Study findings and constraints: Tumors with more nonsynonymous mutations had more expanded intratumoral alpha and beta TCRs.

The time point was: sample taken at primary tumor resection. These receptors have no identified antigens. TCRdb independently ran MiXCR on the 5' RACE reads; one entry per CDR3 protein. The profile shows 12,000 to 15,000 distinct CDR3 sequences, about 4.8% of them singletons. The material was lung tumor tissue, obtained at surgery. These receptors originate from a female donor with early-stage non-small cell lung cancer.

This clonotype came up a few times. J is TRBJ2-3 and V is TRBV6-2 or TRBV6-3; 8 bases are a match to TRBD2. The CDR3 has 16 residues. V was clipped by 0 bases and J by 2 bases; unmatched bases: 4. The germline CDR1 and CDR2 sequences are MNHEY and SVGEGT. CDR3 region: CASSYSRGANTDTQYF. CDR3 DNA: TGTGCCAGCAGTTACTCGCGGGGGGCCAACACAGATACGCAGTATTTT.

The rearrangement links TRBV5-1 to TRBJ2-7; 7 bases line up with TRBD2. Germline values: CDR1 SGHRS, CDR2 YFSETQ. This CDR3 has 14 amino acids. Trimming took 4 bases from V and 2 from J; bases not matched to a gene: 6. The CDR3 bases are TGCGCCAGCAGCAGCCGGGACTACCCCTACGAGCAGTACTTC. Translated: CASSSRDYPYEQYF.

In this sample, this clonotype turned up many times. V and J are TRBV6-2 or TRBV6-3 and TRBJ2-5; D is undetermined. This CDR3 is 17 amino acids long. V was cut by 6 bases and J by 0 bases, with 20 bases left in between. CDR1 is MNHEY, CDR2 SVGEGT, per germline. For the CDR3, the DNA is TGTGCCAGCAGCGCGAATCCCAGAGGAACGTACCAAGAGACCCAGTACTTC. It is translated as CASSANPRGTYQETQYF.

This clonotype was observed a few times. CDR3 in DNA: TGTGCCAGCAGCTTAGATCCTAGCGTGGATACGCAGTATTTT. Protein product: CASSLDPSVDTQYF. J is TRBJ2-3 and V is TRBV7-2; D is possibly TRBD2 (6 bases). V lost 1 base and J lost 6, with 11 bases in between. The germline CDR1 and CDR2 sequences are SGHTA and FQGNSA. The length of the CDR3 is 14 residues.

Ten or more counts support this clonotype. V is TRBV6-5 and J is TRBJ2-4; TRBD1 agrees at 10 bases. Germline V CDR1 and CDR2: MNHEY, SVGAGI. V trimming: 5 bases; J trimming: 9 bases; junction bases outside the gene matches: 7. This CDR3 contains 14 residues. CDR3 DNA: TGTGCCAGCAGTCCCGACAGGGGGCGCGGCATTCAGTACTTC. Residues: CASSPDRGRGIQYF.

By share of the sample, this clonotype is medium-sized. The rearrangement joins TRBV2 to TRBJ1-1; D unclear. V was pared by 7 bases and J by 1 base, with 7 bases between. CDR3 length: 12 amino acids. The germline CDR1 and CDR2 sequences are SNHLY and FYNNEI. The CDR3 region has the DNA TGTGCCAGCATTGACAAGAACACTGAAGCTTTCTTT. Protein: CASIDKNTEAFF.

In its sample, this clonotype was seen many times. V usage is TRBV5-1 and J usage is TRBJ2-5; maybe TRBD2 (7 bases). V was shortened by 0 bases and J by 5 bases, with 17 bases between the two germline ends. The CDR3 is 16 amino acids. Per germline, CDR1 SGHRS and CDR2 YFSETQ. The CDR3 here is CASSLGARGAMETQYF. CDR3 coding DNA: TGCGCCAGCAGCTTGGGGGCCCGGGGGGCCATGGAGACCCAGTACTTC.

This clonotype occurred many times. The chain combines TRBV6-6 with TRBJ2-5; D is undetermined. The CDR3 has 12 residues. V lost 8 bases to trimming and J lost 2 bases, with 9 bases between them. CDR1 MNHNY and CDR2 SVGAGI come from the germline V gene (reference sequence). The CDR3 region has the DNA TGTGCCAGCCGAGTGATTCAAGAGACCCAGTACTTC. Amino acids: CASRVIQETQYF.

This clonotype came up many times. The chain is built from TRBV6-5 and TRBJ2-1; TRBD1 agrees at 8 bases. The V gene's germline CDR1 is MNHEY and CDR2 SVGAGI. With 6 bases clipped from V and 5 bases from J, the junction kept 3 bases outside the gene matches. The CDR3 extends over 13 amino acids. Here the CDR3 reads CASRGQGNNEQFF. The CDR3 DNA reads as TGTGCCAGCAGAGGACAGGGAAACAATGAGCAGTTCTTC.

This clonotype was observed many times. The V and J genes are TRBV20-1 and TRBJ1-1; 11 positions match TRBD1. The CDR3 has 16 residues. Germline lookup yields CDR1 DFQATT and CDR2 SNEGSKA (reference sequence). Unmatched junction bases numbered 9, after V lost 6 bases and J lost 0 bases. For the CDR3, the DNA is TGCAGTGCGGAGGACAGGGGGCTCCCTTTGAACACTGAAGCTTTCTTT. Encoded protein: CSAEDRGLPLNTEAFF.

The table lists this clonotype with many counts. The CDR3 loop is CASSSGRVGSPLHF. The CDR3 DNA reads as TGTGCCAGCAGCTCAGGCAGGGTTGGTTCACCCCTCCACTTT. The chain couples TRBV7-2 to TRBJ1-6; possibly TRBD1 for D (5 bases). V lost 4 bases, J lost 9 bases, and 13 bases lay in between. The CDR3 sequence is 14 residues long. The germline gives CDR1 SGHTA, CDR2 FQGNSA.

As to this clonotype: A much larger clone differs from this one at a single base, so this may be a read error. The chain has TRBV6-2 or TRBV6-3 and TRBJ2-7, with D perhaps TRBD2 (5 bases). CDR3 length: 14 residues. V was cut by 8 bases and J by 12 bases, with 26 bases left in between. Per the germline V gene, CDR1 is MNHEY and CDR2 is SVGEGT. The chain's CDR3 is CASLKVGFGKSTYF. In DNA, the CDR3 is TGTGCCAGCTTGAAGGTTGGATTCGGGAAAAGCACGTACTTC.

This clonotype was seen ten or more times. The V gene is TRBV28, the J gene TRBJ2-7, with D hard to call. Per the germline V gene, CDR1 is MDHEN and CDR2 is SYDVKM. This CDR3 has 13 residues. V gave up 6 bases and J gave up 4 bases, with 13 bases separating them. The CDR3 sequence: CASSSSDGYEQYF. The CDR3 DNA reads TGTGCCAGCAGCTCAAGCGACGGATACGAGCAGTACTTC.

There are a few counts of this clonotype. This chain joins TRBV27 and TRBJ1-1, with a weak D call TRBD1 (5 bases). The CDR3 loop spans 14 amino acids. Per the germline V gene, CDR1 is MNHEY and CDR2 is SMNVEV (reference sequence). V was pared by 6 bases and J by 11 bases, with 22 bases between. CDR3 sequence: CASSHRKGTPIAFF. The CDR3 bases are TGTGCCAGCAGCCACAGGAAGGGAACCCCTATCGCTTTCTTT.